This TCR beta chain was sequenced for a study of blood T cells in healthy people across ages. Study-wide context: About one barcoded beta molecule was captured per two T cells (by template switching). Overall study results and limits: The recorded TCR beta diversity per million T cells decreased in a roughly linear manner with age.

Details on this clonotype: Antigen unknown. One end of the junction fails to match germline, which may point to a read error.

Sample-barcoded 5' priming and a J-beta primer mix drove a second PCR of roughly 7 to 11 cycles. TCRdb analysed the 5' RACE reads with MiXCR anew, one entry per CDR3 protein. The sample includes roughly 2 million distinct CDR3 sequences, around half of them seen just once. Per germline, CDR1 SGHRS and CDR2 YFSETQ. This CDR3 comprises 14 residues. The source is a woman in her thirties or forties in good health. This chain links TRBV5-1 with TRBJ1-3; no firm D call. Sequenced: blood. The CDR3 spells CASSGDVSGNTIYF. CDR3 DNA sequence: TGCGCCAGCAGCGGGGATGTCTCTGGAAATACCATATATTTT. Variable domain in full (rest from reference TRBV5-1 and TRBJ1-3): KAGVTQTPRYLIKTRGQQVTLSCSPISGHRSVSWYQQTPGQGLQFLFEYFSETQRNKGNFPGRFSGRQFSNSRSEMNVSTLELGDSALYLCASSGDVSGNTIYFGEGSWLTVV.